This T cell receptor (beta chain) was captured in a study of T cell responses to AZD1222 COVID-19 vaccine (dated by TCRdb to the early 2020s). Regarding the complete study: Because spike-specific TCR depth and breadth did not differ between the two schedules, AZD1222 recipients who got a second dose at roughly 4 weeks were pooled with those who got a second dose at roughly 12 weeks. A total of about 240 trial participants underwent TCR sequencing, of whom 207 received two doses of AZD1222 and about 25 received two doses of the MenACWY control vaccine. Trial participants were enrolled by age into subgroups of 18-55, 56-69 and 70-plus years, and about 150, 27 and 61 TCR-sequenced participants, respectively, were included in these subgroups. What the authors observed across the whole study: Only five to seven AZD1222 recipients were SARS-CoV-2 seropositive at baseline, limiting conclusions about previously exposed vaccinees. Nearly half of unique spike-specific TCRs reportedly recognized epitopes outside regions mutated in the B.1.351 and B.1.1.7 variants. The 56-69-year group was small, and its depth increase did not reach significance, likely because of low power. Vaccine-associated CD4 TCRs spanned the whole spike protein, with dominant responses in regions 160-218 and 743-854. No day 14 peak-response samples were available, so repertoires were characterized only after the peak T cell response. Spike-specific TCR breadth and depth rose significantly after two AZD1222 doses compared with day 0 and with MenACWY recipients. Most participants were white British and females outnumbered males, and the authors suggested that clonal diversity may have been underestimated.

The time point label, read with the paper, signifies: baseline before first vaccination. Vaccinee samples were obtained from the UK trials COV001 and COV002, which included a single-blind randomized controlled phase 2/3 trial of AZD1222 (ChAdOx1 nCoV-19) in healthy adults. For TCRbeta chain sequencing, PBMC samples were collected from trial participants at day 0 and at day 28 after the second dose. Notes on this clone: Its antigen is still unknown. Base qualities are not at hand, and no much larger clone is one base apart.

The germline V gene encodes CDR1 LNHDA and CDR2 SQIVND (reference sequence). From V the trimming removes 6 bases and from J it removes 0 bases, while the gene matches leave 14 bases of the junction unaccounted for. The cysteine opens and the phenylalanine closes a CDR3 of 18 amino acids. This entry keeps only the CDR3 DNA: 54 bases, framed from base 1. The CDR3 regions of human TCRbeta chains were analyzed by immunosequencing. The source study handled its data this way. TCRs in the repertoires were compared against a reference library of SARS-CoV-2-specific TCRs that had been generated with the MIRA antigen-specificity platform. Breadth was defined as the fraction of unique TCRs that were SARS-CoV-2-associated. Depth was defined as the fraction of total T cells that were SARS-CoV-2-associated. Using the MIRA data, every spike-specific TCR was mapped to the spike region that the TCR reacted to and assigned to either a CD4 or a CD8 class. Log10-transformed breadth and depth values were compared by one-way ANOVA with Sidak's multiple comparisons tests. TCRdb re-hosts the immuneACCESS table, in-frame sequences only. Its copies lack some clones; in the studies checked, an unresolved V gene accounts for under half of them, and the cause for the rest is not known. That table furnishes V, J and clone size, whereas the DNA furnished D and trimming. This sample gives more than 95,000 clones in total; less than 90% of them show up just once. Around 30% of the sample is in the top ten clones.

The origin of this receptor is an adult in good health. This specimen consisted of peripheral blood, obtained on day 0 of AZD1222 vaccination. The chain links TRBV19 with TRBJ1-5; 7 of the junction bases match TRBD1. The DNA sequence follows: TGTGCCAGTAGATGGCGGGATCAGGGGGATCTTAGCAATCAGCCCCAGCATTTT. This codes for CASRWRDQGDLSNQPQHF.